Presented here are 17 T cell receptor beta chains from one specimen sequenced in a study of Ad26.COV2.S vaccination and SARS-CoV-2 variants. Treatment of the sample: some 20 received Ad26.COV2.S at low or high dose, single or two shots; roughly five received placebo; per-sample allocation not given. Collection of the samples took place on day 63 after the first injection of vaccine or placebo. TCRdb's copy holds only in-frame clones and misses some; the assay was immunoSEQ multiplex PCR. This sample has fewer than 600,000 clones, with about nine tenths found just once. The specimen comprised peripheral blood, sampled in a trial of Ad26.COV2.S vaccine versus placebo. These receptors originate from a person aged 18 to 59 who received the Ad26.COV2.S COVID-19 vaccine or a placebo.

About this clone: Additional DNA sequences in this sample encode the identical CDR3. The CDR3, as DNA: TGTGCCTGGAGTGGGGGTATCAGCAATCAGCCCCAGCATTTT. Its translation is CAWSGGISNQPQHF. The rearrangement joins TRBV30 to TRBJ1-5; D remains unclear. Trimming left V 1 base short and J 1 base short, with 8 bases between. The V gene's germline CDR1 is GTSNPN and CDR2 SVGIG (reference sequence). The CDR3 runs 14 residues. The full variable domain, in which reference TRBV30 and TRBJ1-5 provide the parts outside the CDR3, is SQTIHQWPATLVQPVGSPLSLECTVEGTSNPNLYWYRQAAGRGLQLLFYSVGIGQISSEVPQNLSASRPQDRQFILSSKKLLLSDSGFYLCAWSGGISNQPQHFGDGTRLSIL.

V usage is TRBV6-2 or TRBV6-3 and J usage is TRBJ2-6, with TRBD2 matching over 12 bases. The germline V gene encodes CDR1 MNHEY and CDR2 SVGEGT. The CDR3 contains 19 residues. Trimming removed 6 bases from V and 4 bases from J; junction bases left unmatched: 13. The CDR3 region is CASRYGGLAGPMGANVLTF. The CDR3 DNA follows: TGTGCCAGCAGATACGGAGGACTAGCGGGGCCCATGGGGGCCAACGTCCTGACTTTC.

There are a few counts of this clone. The chain has TRBV10-3 and TRBJ2-7; no firm D call. Germline loops: CDR1 ENHRY, CDR2 SYGVKD. The CDR3 is 15 residues long. Trimming cost V 3 bases and J 3 bases, with 15 bases left between them. CDR3 coding DNA: TGTGCCATCAGTGATGGGTTGGGTAACTTCTACGAGCAGTACTTC. This sequence encodes CAISDGLGNFYEQYF.

In DNA form, the CDR3 reads TGTGCCAGCAGCGGACAGGGAATTCATAACACTGAAGCTTTCTTT. Protein: CASSGQGIHNTEAFF. The gene calls are TRBV2 and TRBJ1-1; TRBD1 aligns across 8 bases. V shed 6 bases, J shed 2 bases, and the junction held 8 bases outside the gene matches. The germline CDR1 and CDR2 sequences are SNHLY and FYNNEI. CDR3 length equals 15 residues.

This chain connects TRBV19 to TRBJ2-1; the match to TRBD2 covers 9 bases. This CDR3 has 16 residues. Trimming removed 6 bases from V and 7 bases from J; junction bases left unmatched: 13. Per the germline V gene, CDR1 is LNHDA and CDR2 is SQIVND (reference sequence). CDR3 region: CASSPRGAGGVNEQFF. In nucleotides, the CDR3 is TGTGCCAGTAGCCCCCGGGGAGCGGGGGGAGTGAATGAGCAGTTCTTC.

This clone was recorded once. J is TRBJ1-6 and V is TRBV5-4; D not resolved. Looked up from germline, CDR1 is SGHNT and CDR2 is YYREEE (reference sequence). Trimming cost V 4 bases and J 7 bases, with 15 bases left between them. The CDR3 spans 15 residues. CDR3 nucleotide sequence: TGTGCCAGCAGCCCCGGAGGAACAGTCAATTCACCCCTCCACTTT. Translated, it gives CASSPGGTVNSPLHF.

The V and J genes are TRBV12-2 and TRBJ1-3. TRBV12-2 is noted as a pseudogene. The CDR3 consists of 17 residues. CDR3 region: CASSLPFSNNSGNTIYF. In DNA, the CDR3 is TGTGCAAGTTCGCTTCCTTTTTCTAACAACTCTGGAAACACCATATATTTT.

The chain carries TRBV9 and TRBJ2-7; 10 bases fit TRBD2. This CDR3 comprises 16 residues. The V gene end was trimmed by 4 bases and the J gene end by 0 bases; junction bases not matched to a gene: 7. Germline V gene data show CDR1 as SGDLS and CDR2 as YYNGEE. Written as DNA, the CDR3 is TGTGCCAGCAGCCCCGGACTAGCGGCCAACTCCTACGAGCAGTACTTC. Translating gives CASSPGLAANSYEQYF.

The J gene is TRBJ2-3, the V gene TRBV7-9, with TRBD2 matching 7 bases. Germline CDR1 is SEHNR and CDR2 is FQNEAQ (reference sequence). This CDR3 has 15 residues. J was trimmed by 2 bases and V by 1 base; bases with no gene match: 3. CDR3 nucleotides: TGTGCCAGCAGCTTAGAAGCGGGGATCACAGATACGCAGTATTTT. Its protein product is CASSLEAGITDTQYF.

The rearrangement joins TRBV7-8 to TRBJ2-7, with 9 bases matching TRBD1. V was clipped by 4 bases and J by 3 bases; unmatched bases: 4. Germline V gene data show CDR1 as SGHVS and CDR2 as FQNEAQ. The CDR3 loop spans 14 amino acids. CDR3 amino acids: CASSSTGQGYEQYF. DNA for the CDR3: TGTGCCAGCAGCTCAACGGGACAGGGCTACGAGCAGTACTTC.

V and J are TRBV29-1 and TRBJ1-1, with TRBD1 as a possible D gene (5 bases). CDR3 length: 13 amino acids. V was shortened by 4 bases and J by 9 bases, with 18 bases between the two germline ends. Looked up from germline, CDR1 is SQVTM and CDR2 is ANQGSEA. The CDR3: CSVVGQGAPKAFF. The CDR3 DNA reads TGCAGCGTTGTCGGGCAGGGTGCTCCCAAAGCTTTCTTT.

The chain carries TRBV25-1 and TRBJ1-1, with TRBD1 matching over 8 bases. In germline, CDR1 is MGHDK, CDR2 SYGVNS. The CDR3 runs to 12 residues. J lost 8 bases, V lost 4 bases, and 3 bases had no gene match. CDR3 coding DNA: TGTGCCAGCAGTGGGGACAGGCAAGAAGCTTTCTTT. It yields the protein CASSGDRQEAFF.

This clone appeared a single time. This chain uses TRBV6-2 or TRBV6-3 with TRBJ2-2, with 9 bases lining up with TRBD2. Looked up from germline, CDR1 is MNHEY and CDR2 is SVGEGT. This CDR3 region has 16 residues. J was trimmed by 7 bases and V by 2 bases; bases with no gene match: 8. The CDR3 here is CASSYRRGGSNGELFF. The DNA of the CDR3 is TGTGCCAGCAGTTACCGGCGGGGGGGCAGTAACGGGGAGCTGTTTTTT.

This sequence joins TRBV2 and TRBJ1-2, with D perhaps TRBD1 (6 bases). Looked up from germline, CDR1 is SNHLY and CDR2 is FYNNEI. Trimming removed 3 bases at V and 4 bases at J, with 9 bases between. CDR3 length equals 13 residues. CDR3 protein: CASSDQQGYGYTF. The CDR3 nucleotides read TGTGCCAGCAGTGACCAACAGGGCTATGGCTACACCTTC. The full variable domain, in which reference TRBV2 and TRBJ1-2 provide the parts outside the CDR3, is EPEVTQTPSHQVTQMGQEVILRCVPISNHLYFYWYRQILGQKVEFLVSFYNNEISEKSEIFDDQFSVERPDGSNFTLKIRSTKLEDSAMYFCASSDQQGYGYTFGSGTRLTVV.

The chain joins TRBV19 to TRBJ2-3, with unresolved D. V was clipped by 5 bases and J by 1 base, with 10 bases between them. The length of the CDR3 is 14 residues. From germline, CDR1 is LNHDA and CDR2 SQIVND (reference sequence). The CDR3 nucleotides are TGTGCCAGTAGTGAGGCGGTCCGCACAGATACGCAGTATTTT. It codes for CASSEAVRTDTQYF.

This clone was recorded once. This rearrangement joins TRBV7-6 to TRBJ1-1, with 8 bases identical to TRBD1. Trimming cost V 0 bases and J 4 bases; bases outside gene matches: 7. Looked up from germline, CDR1 is SGHVS and CDR2 is FNYEAQ. The length of the CDR3 is 16 residues. CDR3 region: CASSLAQGAWGTEAFF. CDR3 DNA sequence: TGTGCCAGCAGCTTAGCTCAGGGGGCATGGGGCACTGAAGCTTTCTTT.

The CDR3 is CASSLQGKSGNTIYF. CDR3 coding DNA: TGTGCCAGCAGTTTGCAGGGAAAGTCTGGAAACACCATATATTTT. The rearrangement joins TRBV28 to TRBJ1-3; D is possibly TRBD1 (5 bases). Trimming took off 3 bases at V and 1 base at J, with 10 bases between the two ends. The CDR3 runs 15 residues. CDR1 and CDR2 (germline): MDHEN, SYDVKM.